One sample yielded the 32 T cell receptor beta chains listed below, sequenced in a study of shared clonotypes between healthy human individuals. Assay used: immunoSEQ multiplex PCR; TCRdb lists only in-frame clones, some missing. The sample holds 2 million to 2.5 million clones, around 92% seen once. The material sequenced was naive CD4+ T cells from PBMCs. Subset noted: CD45RA+ positively selected. The receptors here all came from a man aged 18 to 30 in good health. Some clones in this sample may be carry-over from other donors' samples.

The rearrangement joins TRBV7-2 to TRBJ2-7; D is unclear. Germline V gives CDR1 SGHTA, CDR2 FQGNSA. Trimming removed 0 bases from V and 2 bases from J, with 14 bases in between. CDR3 length: 16 residues. The CDR3 region has the DNA TGTGCCAGCAGCTTAGCGGGGAACTCAGTCCCCTACGAGCAGTACTTC. Translation gives CASSLAGNSVPYEQYF.

The chain recombines TRBV5-1 with TRBJ1-4; D gene ambiguous. V lost 1 base, J lost 3 bases, and 10 bases lay in between. Per germline, CDR1 SGHRS and CDR2 YFSETQ. The CDR3 spans 15 residues. For the CDR3, the DNA is TGCGCCAGCAGCTTGTTCGCATCAGCTAATGAAAAACTGTTTTTT. Encoded protein: CASSLFASANEKLFF.

The J gene is TRBJ2-1, the V gene TRBV6-5; 8 bases are a match to TRBD2. V was pared by 6 bases and J by 6 bases, with 7 bases of the junction left unmatched. The CDR3 consists of 14 residues. Germline assignment: CDR1 MNHEY and CDR2 SVGAGI. The CDR3 coding sequence is TGTGCCAGCAGAGACGGGGGGGCCGGCAATGAGCAGTTCTTC. The encoded protein is CASRDGGAGNEQFF.

The chain uses TRBV11-2 and TRBJ2-3, with unresolved D. The CDR3 sequence is 12 residues long. The germline CDR1 and CDR2 sequences are SGHAT and FQNNGV. Trimming took off 5 bases at V and 2 bases at J, with 5 bases between the two ends. CDR3: CASSRYTDTQYF. DNA for the CDR3: TGTGCCAGCAGCCGTTACACAGATACGCAGTATTTT.

This clone was counted a single time. V and J are TRBV29-1 and TRBJ2-3; TRBD2 matches at 12 bases. Germline values: CDR1 SQVTM, CDR2 ANQGSEA. This CDR3 region has 15 residues. V was clipped by 7 bases and J by 3 bases; unmatched bases: 8. The CDR3 bases are TGCAGCGGGAGACTAGCGGGAGCGGGGACAGATACGCAGTATTTT. Residues: CSGRLAGAGTDTQYF.

This clone was seen a single time. V gene TRBV5-1 combines with J gene TRBJ1-2, with 7 bases matching TRBD1. The CDR3 length is 17 residues. The V segment lost 4 bases and the J segment 2 bases; nucleotides outside the gene matches: 14. Germline CDR1 is SGHRS and CDR2 is YFSETQ. The CDR3 here is CASSEDPRQGLNYGYTF. CDR3 sequence (DNA): TGCGCCAGCAGCGAAGACCCGCGACAGGGCCTGAACTATGGCTACACCTTC.

This clone was recorded a few times. The chain recombines TRBV4-2 with TRBJ1-2, with TRBD1 matching 7 bases. This CDR3 region has 13 residues. V was clipped by 0 bases and J by 6 bases; unmatched bases: 1. Per the germline V gene, CDR1 is LGHNA and CDR2 is YNFKEQ. The CDR3 reads CASSQETGNGYTF. Here the CDR3 DNA reads TGTGCCAGCAGCCAAGAGACAGGGAATGGCTACACCTTC.

The rearrangement uses TRBV19 and TRBJ1-3; D is ambiguous. Germline CDR1 and CDR2: LNHDA and SQIVND (reference sequence). The CDR3 covers 14 residues. The V end was cut by 3 bases, the J end by 2 bases, with 8 bases between. CDR3 residues: CASSIRETGNTIYF. CDR3 DNA: TGTGCCAGTAGTATCAGAGAAACTGGAAACACCATATATTTT.

The chain is built from TRBV6-6 and TRBJ1-1, with 12 bases that match TRBD1. V trimming: 6 bases; J trimming: 4 bases; junction bases outside the gene matches: 9. Germline V gene sequence: CDR1 MNHNY, CDR2 SVGAGI (reference sequence). The CDR3 extends over 16 amino acids. The CDR3 region is CASRHTGQGASTEAFF. The CDR3 DNA reads TGTGCCAGCAGACACACGGGACAGGGGGCGAGCACTGAAGCTTTCTTT.

The rearrangement uses TRBV5-1 and TRBJ1-5; 8 bases align to TRBD1. Germline V gene data show CDR1 as SGHRS and CDR2 as YFSETQ. V lost 6 bases, J lost 7 bases, and 9 bases stayed unmatched. This CDR3 spans 14 amino acids. CDR3 sequence: CASTRGQEEQPQHF. The CDR3, as DNA: TGCGCCAGCACCAGGGGGCAGGAAGAACAGCCCCAGCATTTT.

CDR3 region: CASSYVRGRDEQYF. CDR3 DNA: TGTGCCAGCAGTTACGTCCGGGGGAGGGACGAGCAGTACTTC. This chain connects TRBV6-5 to TRBJ2-7, with 7 nucleotides matching TRBD2. The V and J ends lost 2 bases and 5 bases, in that order; junction bases with no gene match: 6. The CDR3 has 14 amino acids. Germline V gene lookup returns CDR1 MNHEY and CDR2 SVGAGI.

CDR3 in DNA: TGTGCCAGCAGCCCTCCTAGCGGGAGCGCGAAGACCCAGTACTTC. Translated, it gives CASSPPSGSAKTQYF. The chain combines TRBV14 with TRBJ2-5; 10 bases are shared with TRBD2. The germline V gene has CDR1 SGHDN and CDR2 FVKESK. The CDR3 covers 15 residues. The V segment lost 4 bases and the J segment 6 bases; nucleotides outside the gene matches: 8.

V usage is TRBV7-3 and J usage is TRBJ1-1, with D perhaps matching TRBD1 (6 bases). V shed 2 bases and J shed 4 bases, with 11 bases lying between them. This CDR3 is 14 amino acids long. Germline V gene data show CDR1 as SGHTA and CDR2 as FQGTGA. The CDR3 sequence is CASSLGGFGTEAFF. The DNA of the CDR3 is TGTGCCAGCAGCTTAGGGGGCTTTGGCACTGAAGCTTTCTTT.

The chain uses TRBV10-3 and TRBJ2-7; 7 positions match TRBD1. The CDR3 has 13 amino acids. CDR1 is ENHRY, CDR2 SYGVKD, per germline. The junction had 7 bases not matched to a gene; V was cut back by 7 bases and J by 4 bases. The CDR3 DNA reads TGTGCCATCAAGGGGTCAGGGGGATACGAGCAGTACTTC. Protein sequence: CAIKGSGGYEQYF.

As regards this clone: The sample contains more than one DNA sequence encoding this CDR3. The chain has TRBV6-5 and TRBJ2-7; 9 bases agree with TRBD1. CDR1 and CDR2 (germline): MNHEY, SVGAGI. V trimming: 6 bases; J trimming: 3 bases; junction bases outside the gene matches: 6. This CDR3 is 14 amino acids long. DNA for the CDR3: TGTGCCAGCAGGCTAGGACAGGGGAGCTACGAGCAGTACTTC. Its translation: CASRLGQGSYEQYF.

This sequence joins TRBV28 and TRBJ1-3; D not resolved. CDR1 and CDR2 (germline): MDHEN, SYDVKM. V lost 6 bases to trimming and J lost 4 bases, with 13 bases between them. The CDR3 contains 14 residues. The chain's CDR3 is CASRDGVGGNTIYF. For the CDR3, the DNA is TGTGCCAGCAGGGACGGGGTAGGGGGAAACACCATATATTTT.

The chain is built from TRBV5-8 and TRBJ1-2; 7 bases align to TRBD1. Looked up from germline, CDR1 is SGHTS and CDR2 is YDEGEE. With 5 bases clipped from V and 12 bases from J, the junction kept 7 bases outside the gene matches. The CDR3 consists of 11 residues. The CDR3 protein is CASRQTGTDTF. Here the CDR3 DNA reads TGTGCCAGCAGACAGACCGGGACAGACACCTTC.

The V gene is TRBV6-1, the J gene TRBJ2-2, with 7 bases identical to TRBD2. The V gene's germline CDR1 is MNHNS and CDR2 SASEGT. Unmatched junction bases numbered 8, after V lost 3 bases and J lost 7 bases. The CDR3 is 15 residues long. CDR3 protein: CASSDTGTIVGELFF. For the CDR3, the DNA is TGTGCCAGCAGTGACACCGGGACTATTGTCGGGGAGCTGTTTTTT.

The V and J genes are TRBV29-1 and TRBJ2-2, with D maybe TRBD1 (5 bases). This CDR3 has 19 amino acids. CDR1 is SQVTM, CDR2 ANQGSEA, per germline. The germline V and J ends were trimmed by 7 bases and 2 bases, with 29 bases remaining between them. For the CDR3, the DNA is TGCAGCGCGTTATACAGGCCCTATCGTTCCAACAGTAACACCGGGGAGCTGTTTTTT. This codes for CSALYRPYRSNSNTGELFF.

Notes on this clone: At the DNA level, this CDR3 is encoded by other sequences in the same sample as well. V usage is TRBV28 and J usage is TRBJ1-5; D gene ambiguous. The CDR3 length is 14 residues. CDR1 is MDHEN, CDR2 SYDVKM, per germline. Trimming removed 5 bases at V and 3 bases at J, with 11 bases between. Here the CDR3 reads CASSRSLSNQPQHF. The DNA of the CDR3 is TGTGCCAGCAGTCGAAGTCTCTCCAATCAGCCCCAGCATTTT.

This chain links TRBV5-4 with TRBJ2-3; 10 bases match TRBD2. In germline, CDR1 is SGHNT, CDR2 YYREEE (reference sequence). Trimming cost V 2 bases and J 5 bases; bases outside gene matches: 8. The CDR3 has 16 amino acids. The DNA for the CDR3 is TGTGCCAGCAGCTTAAACCTAGCGGGAGTTGGAGATACGCAGTATTTT. Its protein product is CASSLNLAGVGDTQYF.

V and J are TRBV6-5 and TRBJ1-4, with 10 bases identical to TRBD1. Germline V gene data show CDR1 as MNHEY and CDR2 as SVGAGI. V lost 4 bases and J lost 0; bases outside the gene matches: 2. The CDR3 extends over 16 amino acids. The CDR3 region is CASSSGTGATNEKLFF. CDR3 DNA sequence: TGTGCCAGCAGTTCCGGGACAGGGGCAACTAATGAAAAACTGTTTTTT.

This clone was observed a handful of times. No DNA is shown, since the ends of the CDR3 on it are uncertain; the CDR3 is the one TCRdb lists. The chain couples TRBV28 to TRBJ1-1. The germline V gene encodes CDR1 MDHEN and CDR2 SYDVKM. Ends included, the CDR3 has 12 residues. The CDR3: CASSTSNTEAFF.

The rearrangement uses TRBV27 and TRBJ2-5; D is perhaps TRBD1 (6 bases). Germline V gives CDR1 MNHEY, CDR2 SMNVEV (reference sequence). The CDR3 is made up of 14 amino acids. V lost 2 bases, J lost 7 bases, and 14 bases lay in between. CDR3 in DNA: TGTGCCAGCAGTTTACGGCAGGGGTTGGTGACCCAGTACTTC. This codes for CASSLRQGLVTQYF.

V and J are TRBV14 and TRBJ2-7; D is perhaps TRBD2 (5 bases). V gave up 4 bases and J gave up 2 bases, with 18 bases separating them. Germline V gene lookup returns CDR1 SGHDN and CDR2 FVKESK. The CDR3 loop spans 16 amino acids. The DNA of the CDR3 is TGTGCCAGCAGCCTCCCCTTCGGGGTTAGTCCCTACGAGCAGTACTTC. As protein: CASSLPFGVSPYEQYF.

This sequence joins TRBV18 and TRBJ1-2; perhaps TRBD1 as D (5 bases). The CDR3 runs 14 residues. Per the germline V gene, CDR1 is KGHSH and CDR2 is LQKENI. The V and J ends lost 0 bases and 3 bases respectively, with 8 bases between them. Here the CDR3 reads CASSPPGRYYGYTF. For the CDR3, the DNA is TGTGCCAGCTCACCACCGGGACGGTACTATGGCTACACCTTC.

This rearrangement joins TRBV11-3 to TRBJ2-6, with D possibly TRBD1 on 5 matching bases. The germline CDR1 and CDR2 sequences are SGHNT and YENEEA. The CDR3 consists of 18 residues. Trimming took 1 base from V and 0 from J, leaving 13 bases between them. CDR3 nucleotide sequence: TGTGCCAGCAGCTTAGGGACAAGAAAAAGCTCTGGGGCCAACGTCCTGACTTTC. Translation gives CASSLGTRKSSGANVLTF.

The chain employs TRBV4-1 and TRBJ1-5; D is uncertain. V lost 2 bases, J lost 6 bases, and 17 bases lay in between. This CDR3 spans 16 amino acids. The germline gives CDR1 MGHRA, CDR2 YSYEKL. The DNA for the CDR3 is TGCGCCAGCAGCCAACCGGGTGGGAGGATTACTCAGCCCCAGCATTTT. Protein: CASSQPGGRITQPQHF.

The chain links TRBV9 to TRBJ2-5; no clear D. The V end lost 4 bases, the J end lost 3 bases, and 19 bases lay between the germline ends. This CDR3 has 16 amino acids. Germline CDR1 and CDR2: SGDLS and YYNGEE. DNA of the CDR3: TGTGCCAGCAGCCCCCGCTCCCGAGACAAGAAAGAGACCCAGTACTTC. Its protein is CASSPRSRDKKETQYF.

This sequence joins TRBV28 and TRBJ2-5, with TRBD1 matching over 7 bases. Matching the DNA end better, TRBJ2-7 makes the J call doubtful. From germline, CDR1 is MDHEN and CDR2 SYDVKM. The CDR3 is 12 residues long. Written as DNA, the CDR3 is TGTGCCAGCACCAGGGGGTATTACGAGCAGTACTTC. It yields the protein CASTRGYYEQYF.

This chain joins TRBV6-1 and TRBJ1-3, with 11 positions matching TRBD1. Germline CDR1 and CDR2: MNHNS and SASEGT. This CDR3 region has 15 residues. The J segment lost 2 bases and the V segment lost 8 bases, leaving 5 bases of the junction unmatched. Here the CDR3 reads CASSGQGVAGNTIYF. The CDR3 DNA follows: TGTGCCAGCTCGGGACAGGGGGTGGCTGGAAACACCATATATTTT.

This chain links TRBV9 with TRBJ2-3; TRBD1 agrees at 9 bases. The germline gives CDR1 SGDLS, CDR2 YYNGEE. CDR3 length: 14 amino acids. The trim removed 4 bases at V and 3 bases at J, leaving 3 bases unmatched. The CDR3: CASSPGQGTDTQYF. In nucleotides, the CDR3 is TGTGCCAGCAGCCCCGGACAGGGGACAGATACGCAGTATTTT.